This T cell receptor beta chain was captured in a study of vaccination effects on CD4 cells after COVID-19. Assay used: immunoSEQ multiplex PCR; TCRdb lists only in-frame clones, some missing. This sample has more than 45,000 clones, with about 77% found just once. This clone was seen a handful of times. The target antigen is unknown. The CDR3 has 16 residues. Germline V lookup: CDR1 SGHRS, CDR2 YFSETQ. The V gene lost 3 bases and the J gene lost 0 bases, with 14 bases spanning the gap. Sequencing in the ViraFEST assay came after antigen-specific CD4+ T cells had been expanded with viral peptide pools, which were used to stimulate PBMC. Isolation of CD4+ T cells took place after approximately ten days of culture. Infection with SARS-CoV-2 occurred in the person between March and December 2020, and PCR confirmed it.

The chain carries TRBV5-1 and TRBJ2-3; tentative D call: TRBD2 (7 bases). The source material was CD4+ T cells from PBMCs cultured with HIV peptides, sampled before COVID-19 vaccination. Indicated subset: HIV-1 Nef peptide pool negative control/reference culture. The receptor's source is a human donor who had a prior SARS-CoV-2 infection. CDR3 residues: CASSYWAGASTDTQYF. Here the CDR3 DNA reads TGCGCCAGCAGCTATTGGGCGGGGGCTAGCACAGATACGCAGTATTTT.